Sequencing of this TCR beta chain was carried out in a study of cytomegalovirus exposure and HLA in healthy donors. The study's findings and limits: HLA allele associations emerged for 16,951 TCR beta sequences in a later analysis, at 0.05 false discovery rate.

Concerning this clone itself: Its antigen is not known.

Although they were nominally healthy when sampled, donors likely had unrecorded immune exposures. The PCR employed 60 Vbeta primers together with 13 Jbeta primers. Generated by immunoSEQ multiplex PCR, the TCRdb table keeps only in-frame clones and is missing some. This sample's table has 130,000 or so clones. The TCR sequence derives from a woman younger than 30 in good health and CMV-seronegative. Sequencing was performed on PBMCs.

CDR3 in DNA: TGTGCCAGCAGCTTAGCACAGGGGGAAGCTTTCTTT. This sequence encodes CASSLAQGEAFF. J is TRBJ1-1 and V is TRBV7-9, with TRBD1 matching over 7 bases. Germline trimming cut 0 bases from V and 8 bases from J; bases unmatched to any gene: 0. Germline assignment: CDR1 SEHNR and CDR2 FQNEAQ (reference sequence). This CDR3 comprises 12 residues.